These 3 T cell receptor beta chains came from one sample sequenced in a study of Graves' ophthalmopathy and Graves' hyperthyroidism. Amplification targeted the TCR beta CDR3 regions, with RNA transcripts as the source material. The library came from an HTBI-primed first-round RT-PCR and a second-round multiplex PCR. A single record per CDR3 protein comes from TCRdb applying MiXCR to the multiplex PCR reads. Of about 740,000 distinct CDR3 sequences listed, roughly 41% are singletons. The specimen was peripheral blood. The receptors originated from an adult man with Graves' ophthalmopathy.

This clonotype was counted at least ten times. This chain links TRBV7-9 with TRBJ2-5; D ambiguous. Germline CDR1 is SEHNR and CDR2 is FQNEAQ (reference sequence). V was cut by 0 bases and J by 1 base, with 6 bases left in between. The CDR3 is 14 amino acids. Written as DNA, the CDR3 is TGTGCCAGCAGCTTAGCTTCGACCCAAGAGACCCAGTACTTC. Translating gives CASSLASTQETQYF.

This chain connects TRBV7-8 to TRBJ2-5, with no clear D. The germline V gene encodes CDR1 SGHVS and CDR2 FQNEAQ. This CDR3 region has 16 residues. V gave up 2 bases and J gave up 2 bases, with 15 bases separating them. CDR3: CASSLKVPRLQETQYF. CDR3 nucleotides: TGTGCCAGCAGCTTAAAAGTCCCAAGACTTCAAGAGACCCAGTACTTC.

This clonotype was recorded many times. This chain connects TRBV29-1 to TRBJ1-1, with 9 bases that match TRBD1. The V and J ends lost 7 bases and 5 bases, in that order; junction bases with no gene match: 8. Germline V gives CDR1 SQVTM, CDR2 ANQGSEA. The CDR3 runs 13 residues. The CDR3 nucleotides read TGCAGCGGCTCTACAGGGGGCGCAACTGAAGCTTTCTTT. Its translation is CSGSTGGATEAFF.